This T cell receptor beta chain was found in a study of identical twins. Study findings and constraints: High-abundance cord blood beta clonotypes had fewer insertions; memory repertoires showed none. Within twin pairs, the out-of-frame alpha sequences they shared showed excess low generation probability.

For this clonotype: What it binds is not known.

Among all donors, each was a healthy Caucasian. Germline loops: CDR1 SGHRS, CDR2 YFSETQ. The length of the CDR3 is 15 residues. V lost 4 bases to trimming and J lost 8 bases; unmatched junction nucleotides: 10. Unique molecular identifiers were present on cDNA, and template switching added a universal primer site. TCRdb re-called the 5' RACE reads with MiXCR, one entry per CDR3 protein. The data contain 350,000 to 450,000 distinct CDR3 sequences, less than 20% of them singletons. The sequenced sample was naive T cells sorted from blood. The receptor was isolated from a man in his fifties or sixties in good health. The chain carries TRBV5-1 and TRBJ2-3; the match to TRBD1 covers 10 bases. The CDR3 spells CASSPRDRGPVTQYF. The CDR3 coding sequence is TGCGCCAGCAGCCCCAGGGACAGGGGTCCGGTTACGCAGTATTTT.